This T cell receptor (beta chain) emerged from a study of T cell responses to AZD1222 COVID-19 vaccine. Overall study context: Investigators merged groups given second doses at roughly 4 or roughly 12 weeks. Study observations and caveats: Repertoires were sampled only after the peak T cell response. The CD4 TCRs associated with vaccination extended across spike and predominated at 160-218 and 743-854.

Here immunoSEQ multiplex PCR was the method, and the copy in TCRdb shows in-frame clones only, minus some. The sample lists more than 95,000 clones, around 93% occurring once. A note on this clone: Its antigen is currently unknown.

V was shortened by 0 bases and J by 5 bases, with 4 bases between the two germline ends. The CDR3 length is 12 residues. The germline gives CDR1 MNHEY, CDR2 SVGAGI. The clonotype originates from an adult in good health. The sample was peripheral blood, taken on day 0 of AZD1222 vaccination. The gene calls are TRBV6-5 and TRBJ1-2; D gene uncertain. CDR3 region: CASSYSGYGYTF. The CDR3 bases are TGTGCCAGCAGTTACTCCGGGTATGGCTACACCTTC.